These 10 T cell receptor beta chains share one sample of origin, sequenced in a study of response to subunit inactivated influenza vaccine. TCRdb processed the RT-PCR reads anew with MiXCR; each CDR3 protein has one entry. The sample lists around 580,000 distinct CDR3 sequences, roughly 15% occurring once. The specimen comprised PBMCs from blood, sampled approximately 12 days after vaccination. The receptors here all came from a man aged 50-59 years who received an inactivated influenza vaccine.

This clonotype appeared many times. V and J are TRBV7-9 and TRBJ2-1; D possibly corresponds to TRBD2 (6 bases). Trimming pared 8 bases from V and 3 bases from J, leaving 17 bases between. CDR3 length equals 15 residues. Germline V gene sequence: CDR1 SEHNR, CDR2 FQNEAQ (reference sequence). CDR3: CASSGPRDHYNEQFF. CDR3 DNA sequence: TGTGCCAGCTCGGGCCCGCGGGACCACTACAATGAGCAGTTCTTC.

This clonotype was counted only a few times. The junction departs from germline at one end; a sequencing error may be responsible. The chain is built from TRBV7-7 and TRBJ2-3, with TRBD1 matching over 8 bases. CDR1 is SSHAT, CDR2 FNYEAQ, per germline (reference sequence). The CDR3 extends over 14 amino acids. CDR3 nucleotide sequence: TGTGCTAGCAGCCCACGGACAGGGTTCGATACGCAGTATTTT. This encodes CASSPRTGFDTQYF.

This clonotype was observed at least ten times. The chain uses TRBV5-5 and TRBJ2-3; D is perhaps TRBD1 or TRBD2 (5 bases each). CDR1 and CDR2 (germline): SGHKS, YYEKEE (reference sequence). V was clipped by 4 bases and J by 6 bases, with 15 bases between them. CDR3 length equals 14 residues. The CDR3 spells CASSTGTMWDTQYF. The CDR3 nucleotides read TGTGCCAGCAGCACCGGGACGATGTGGGATACGCAGTATTTT.

In nucleotides, the CDR3 is TGTGCCAGCAGTAAGGACGGAGCCTCCTACGAGCAGTACTTC. The encoded protein is CASSKDGASYEQYF. This chain uses TRBV12-3 or TRBV12-4 with TRBJ2-7, with D hard to call. The CDR3 contains 14 residues. V was pared by 5 bases and J by 0 bases, with 11 bases between.

The table lists this clonotype with a few counts. V usage is TRBV7-2 and J usage is TRBJ1-2; 7 nucleotides match TRBD1. CDR1 and CDR2 (germline): SGHTA, FQGNSA. The CDR3 spans 17 residues. The V gene end was trimmed by 4 bases and the J gene end by 0 bases; junction bases not matched to a gene: 11. The CDR3 here is CASSSRTGVTANYGYTF. CDR3 bases: TGTGCCAGCAGCTCCCGGACAGGTGTTACCGCTAACTATGGCTACACCTTC.

The rearrangement uses TRBV30 and TRBJ1-3; 7 bases line up with TRBD1. J lost 1 base, V lost 1 base, and 4 bases had no gene match. The CDR3 length is 15 residues. CDR1 and CDR2 from the germline V gene are GTSNPN and SVGIG (reference sequence). The CDR3 coding sequence is TGTGCCTGGAGTGCAGGGGGGCTTTCTGGAAACACCATATATTTT. Protein: CAWSAGGLSGNTIYF.

This clonotype was counted many times. The chain is built from TRBV7-9 and TRBJ1-1, with D possibly TRBD1 on 6 matching bases. Deletions cut 3 bases from V and 4 bases from J, with 9 bases between. Per the germline V gene, CDR1 is SEHNR and CDR2 is FQNEAQ (reference sequence). This CDR3 region has 13 residues. CDR3 coding DNA: TGTGCCAGCAGCTTTGGACAGACCACTGAAGCTTTCTTT. It encodes CASSFGQTTEAFF.

This clonotype was detected many times. The chain joins TRBV5-1 to TRBJ2-1, with no clear D. The CDR3 totals 11 residues. Deletions cut 2 bases from V and 8 bases from J, with 5 bases between. CDR1 and CDR2 (germline): SGHRS, YFSETQ. The chain's CDR3 is CASSFIDEQFF. The CDR3 DNA is TGCGCCAGCAGCTTTATCGATGAGCAGTTCTTC.

This clonotype was seen a handful of times. The chain is built from TRBV5-1 and TRBJ2-7; no clear D. The V end was cut by 4 bases, the J end by 4 bases, with 12 bases between. CDR1 is SGHRS, CDR2 YFSETQ, per germline. CDR3 size: 13 residues. CDR3 DNA: TGCGCCAGCAGCCCGACTGTATCTTACGAGCAGTACTTC. This translates into CASSPTVSYEQYF.

The chain joins TRBV4-1 to TRBJ2-3; 16 bases are shared with TRBD2. Unmatched junction bases numbered 9, after V lost 2 bases and J lost 4 bases. The CDR3 contains 19 residues. The germline V gene encodes CDR1 MGHRA and CDR2 YSYEKL. The CDR3 nucleotides are TGCGCCAGCAGCCAAATCCCGGGACTAGCGGGGGGGCCCGCAGATACGCAGTATTTT. Its protein is CASSQIPGLAGGPADTQYF.